Listed below are T cell receptor beta chains from one sample, sequenced in a study of Ad26.COV2.S vaccination and SARS-CoV-2 variants. Generated by immunoSEQ multiplex PCR, the TCRdb table keeps only in-frame clones and is missing some. The data show around 300,000 clones, more than 85% seen once. The sequencing here drew on peripheral blood, taken in a trial of Ad26.COV2.S vaccine versus placebo. The receptors come from a person between 18 and 65 years old who received the Ad26.COV2.S COVID-19 vaccine or a placebo. CDR3s include the opening cysteine and the closing phenylalanine or tryptophan. Fields, in order: J gene, D gene, clone size, V gene, CDR3 DNA, CDR3 protein. The D gene is left open where the match is weak. Rows may omit the clone size; those that give it use once, few, many or a size class.

j_call: TRBJ2-3
d_call: -
clone_size: -
v_call: TRBV5-1
cdr3_nt: TGCGCCAGCAGCGACGGGGCAACGCAGTATTTT
cdr3_aa: CASSDGATQYF

j_call: TRBJ2-2
d_call: TRBD2
clone_size: -
v_call: TRBV24-1
cdr3_nt: TGTGCCACCAGTGAGAAGCTAGCGGGAGTATATACCGGGGAGCTGTTTTTT
cdr3_aa: CATSEKLAGVYTGELFF

j_call: TRBJ1-2
d_call: TRBD1
clone_size: -
v_call: TRBV27
cdr3_nt: TGTGCCAGCAGTGAACGGACAGGGATAAACTATGGCTACACCTTC
cdr3_aa: CASSERTGINYGYTF

j_call: TRBJ1-3
d_call: -
clone_size: once
v_call: TRBV7-2
cdr3_nt: TGTGCCAGCAGCTTAGTCGACTCTGGAAACACCATATATTTT
cdr3_aa: CASSLVDSGNTIYF

j_call: TRBJ1-2
d_call: TRBD1
clone_size: -
v_call: TRBV6-6
cdr3_nt: TGTGCCAGCAGTTCTGGACAGGGTAACTATGGCTACACCTTC
cdr3_aa: CASSSGQGNYGYTF

j_call: TRBJ1-4
d_call: -
clone_size: once
v_call: TRBV5-6
cdr3_nt: TGTGCCAGCAGCTGGAAGACAGGCGGGGAAAAACTGTTTTTT
cdr3_aa: CASSWKTGGEKLFF

j_call: TRBJ1-2
d_call: -
clone_size: -
v_call: TRBV28
cdr3_nt: TGTGCCAGCAGCCCGACAGATTATGGCTACACCTTC
cdr3_aa: CASSPTDYGYTF

j_call: TRBJ2-7
d_call: TRBD1
clone_size: -
v_call: TRBV7-9
cdr3_nt: TGTGCCAGCAGCCTTCCAGGGGGCAGCGAGCAGTACTTC
cdr3_aa: CASSLPGGSEQYF

j_call: TRBJ2-5
d_call: -
clone_size: -
v_call: TRBV4-1
cdr3_nt: TGCGCCAGCAGCCAATTGGCGGGAAGAGAAAAGACCCAGTACTTC
cdr3_aa: CASSQLAGREKTQYF

j_call: TRBJ1-4
d_call: TRBD1
clone_size: -
v_call: TRBV6-4
cdr3_nt: TGTGCCAGCAGCGCAACAGGGGAGACTAATGAAAAACTGTTTTTT
cdr3_aa: CASSATGETNEKLFF

j_call: TRBJ2-7
d_call: TRBD1
clone_size: -
v_call: TRBV14
cdr3_nt: TGTGCCAGCAGTGACAATATGGGACAGGGCCAATATGCACGATGCGAGCAGTACTTC
cdr3_aa: CASSDNMGQGQYARCEQYF

j_call: TRBJ2-1
d_call: -
clone_size: -
v_call: TRBV6-4
cdr3_nt: TGTGCCAGCAGTCGTACAGGGAGCTCCTACAATGAGCAGTTCTTC
cdr3_aa: CASSRTGSSYNEQFF

j_call: TRBJ1-4
d_call: TRBD1
clone_size: -
v_call: TRBV5-1
cdr3_nt: TGCGCCAGCAGCCTATCGGGACAGGTGGTCCCAACTAATGAAAAACTGTTTTTT
cdr3_aa: CASSLSGQVVPTNEKLFF

j_call: TRBJ2-7
d_call: -
clone_size: -
v_call: TRBV27
cdr3_nt: TGTGCCAGCAGTTTAAGAGGTGGGGACTACGAGCAGTACTTC
cdr3_aa: CASSLRGGDYEQYF

j_call: TRBJ2-7
d_call: -
clone_size: -
v_call: TRBV3-1/TRBV3-2
cdr3_nt: TGTGCCAGCAGCCAAGAGGCTATAGGGCGGAATTACGAGCAGTACTTC
cdr3_aa: CASSQEAIGRNYEQYF

j_call: TRBJ2-2
d_call: -
clone_size: -
v_call: TRBV6-2/TRBV6-3
cdr3_nt: TGTGCCAGCAGTTACGCCGGGGAGCTGTTTTTT
cdr3_aa: CASSYAGELFF

j_call: TRBJ1-5
d_call: TRBD1
clone_size: -
v_call: TRBV7-8
cdr3_nt: TGTGCCAGCAGCTGGACAGGGCGAGAGCCCCAGCATTTT
cdr3_aa: CASSWTGREPQHF

j_call: TRBJ2-1
d_call: -
clone_size: few
v_call: TRBV18
cdr3_nt: TGTGCCAGCTCACCGGGATCCTACAATGAGCAGTTCTTC
cdr3_aa: CASSPGSYNEQFF

j_call: TRBJ1-1
d_call: -
clone_size: -
v_call: TRBV6-6
cdr3_nt: TGTGCCAGCAGTTACTCGACGGGGGATCAGAACACTGAAGCTTTCTTT
cdr3_aa: CASSYSTGDQNTEAFF

j_call: TRBJ2-7
d_call: TRBD2
clone_size: -
v_call: TRBV19
cdr3_nt: TGTGCCAGTAGTAGAGGACTAGCGGGCGAGCAGTACTTC
cdr3_aa: CASSRGLAGEQYF

j_call: TRBJ2-1
d_call: TRBD1
clone_size: -
v_call: TRBV2
cdr3_nt: TGTGCCAGCAGAACGAGGGGACAGGGGGGTTACAATGAGCAGTTCTTC
cdr3_aa: CASRTRGQGGYNEQFF

j_call: TRBJ1-1
d_call: -
clone_size: -
v_call: TRBV27
cdr3_nt: TGTGCCAGCAGTGCCCTCCGGACGGTACCTGAAGCTTTCTTT
cdr3_aa: CASSALRTVPEAFF

j_call: TRBJ2-1
d_call: -
clone_size: -
v_call: TRBV5-1
cdr3_nt: TGCGCCAGCAGCTCCCGACCCGGATCCTACAATGAGCAGTTCTTC
cdr3_aa: CASSSRPGSYNEQFF

j_call: TRBJ2-3
d_call: -
clone_size: -
v_call: TRBV3-1/TRBV3-2
cdr3_nt: TGTGCCAGCAGCCAAGCCGGGGCCCATTATACGCAGTATTTT
cdr3_aa: CASSQAGAHYTQYF

j_call: TRBJ1-3
d_call: TRBD1
clone_size: -
v_call: TRBV7-2
cdr3_nt: TGTGCCAGCAGCTTAGTCCCCCACAGGGGTGCCGCTGGAAACACCATATATTTT
cdr3_aa: CASSLVPHRGAAGNTIYF

j_call: TRBJ2-2
d_call: -
clone_size: -
v_call: TRBV30
cdr3_nt: TGTGCCTGGAGTGCTGGGGTCAACACCGGGGAGCTGTTTTTT
cdr3_aa: CAWSAGVNTGELFF

j_call: TRBJ2-2
d_call: TRBD1
clone_size: -
v_call: TRBV12-5
cdr3_nt: TGTGCTAGTGGGCCCAGGGGGAGGAACACCGGGGAGCTGTTTTTT
cdr3_aa: CASGPRGRNTGELFF

j_call: TRBJ2-2
d_call: -
clone_size: -
v_call: TRBV4-1
cdr3_nt: TGCGCCAGCAGCCAAGTTTCCTCAAACACCGGGGAGCTGTTTTTT
cdr3_aa: CASSQVSSNTGELFF

j_call: TRBJ1-6
d_call: TRBD1
clone_size: few
v_call: TRBV7-2
cdr3_nt: TGTGCCAGCAGCTTAATCAGGGGGGATTCACCCCTCCACTTT
cdr3_aa: CASSLIRGDSPLHF

j_call: TRBJ2-3
d_call: TRBD1
clone_size: once
v_call: TRBV7-9
cdr3_nt: TGTGCCAGCAGCTTTCTCGGGACAGGGTCAATTGTAGCAGATACGCAGTATTTT
cdr3_aa: CASSFLGTGSIVADTQYF

j_call: TRBJ2-6
d_call: TRBD1
clone_size: -
v_call: TRBV19
cdr3_nt: TGTGCCAGTAGTTCGCTGGACAGGGGTCCCTCTGGGGCCAACGTCCTGACTTTC
cdr3_aa: CASSSLDRGPSGANVLTF

j_call: TRBJ2-1
d_call: TRBD2
clone_size: -
v_call: TRBV28
cdr3_nt: TGTGCCAGCAGTCTAGGACTAGCAGTCTACAATGAGCAGTTCTTC
cdr3_aa: CASSLGLAVYNEQFF